This T cell receptor beta chain was sequenced in a study of regulatory T cells in long-lasting Graves disease. Study-level points and caveats: Only peripheral blood was studied, not thyroid tissue.

Arm-PCR of CDR3 regions and iRepertoire HTBI primers were used to build TCR beta libraries. MiXCR was run by TCRdb on the multiplex PCR reads, yielding one entry per CDR3 protein. The data hold about 470,000 distinct CDR3 sequences, with 20% observed a single time. Time point denoted: persistent/refractory GD, antithyroid drugs over 5 years with positive TRAb. The TCR library was made from RNA that had been extracted from PBMCs in TRIzol. Patients hailed from an endocrinology department in Xi'an, China. There are many counts of this clonotype. Its target is not known. This CDR3 contains 17 residues. V was pared by 1 base and J by 5 bases, with 14 bases of the junction left unmatched. Germline-derived CDR1 and CDR2 are SNHLY and FYNNEI.

The chain is built from TRBV2 and TRBJ2-7; 7 positions agree with TRBD1. This TCR was sampled from a female donor with Graves disease. The sample here was peripheral blood mononuclear cells (PBMCs), taken when the disease was refractory, from a patient treated with antithyroid drugs. CDR3 in DNA: TGTGCCAGCAGTGAAGTTACTTGGGACAGCAGGTGGAACGAGCAGTACTTC. Protein: CASSEVTWDSRWNEQYF. The full variable domain, with the rest looked up from reference TRBV2 and TRBJ2-7, is EPEVTQTPSHQVTQMGQEVILRCVPISNHLYFYWYRQILGQKVEFLVSFYNNEISEKSEIFDDQFSVERPDGSNFTLKIRSTKLEDSAMYFCASSEVTWDSRWNEQYFGPGTRLTVT.